This T cell receptor beta chain was observed in a study of Ad26.COV2.S vaccination and SARS-CoV-2 variants. Study as a whole: Donor got 5x10^10 or 1x10^11 viral particles of Ad26.COV2.S.

This CDR3 contains 14 residues. Germline CDR1 SGHTA, CDR2 FQGNSA. V shed 5 bases and J 6 bases; nucleotides not matched to a gene: 6. This table comes from immunoSEQ multiplex PCR, and its TCRdb copy is limited to in-frame clones, with some not included. This table holds 320,000 or so clones, roughly nine tenths found once. The sample's treatment: 15 to 20 received Ad26.COV2.S at low or high dose, single or two shots; about 5 received placebo; per-sample allocation not given. Day 63 after the first vaccine or placebo injection was the time point for sampling. The source was peripheral blood, collected in a trial of Ad26.COV2.S vaccine versus placebo. The clonotype originates from a person between 18 and 65 years old who received the Ad26.COV2.S COVID-19 vaccine or a placebo. This sequence joins TRBV7-2 and TRBJ2-7; 11 bases align to TRBD2. The CDR3 here is CASSQLAGVFEQYV. As DNA, the CDR3 is TGTGCCAGCAGCCAACTAGCGGGAGTCTTCGAGCAGTACGTC.